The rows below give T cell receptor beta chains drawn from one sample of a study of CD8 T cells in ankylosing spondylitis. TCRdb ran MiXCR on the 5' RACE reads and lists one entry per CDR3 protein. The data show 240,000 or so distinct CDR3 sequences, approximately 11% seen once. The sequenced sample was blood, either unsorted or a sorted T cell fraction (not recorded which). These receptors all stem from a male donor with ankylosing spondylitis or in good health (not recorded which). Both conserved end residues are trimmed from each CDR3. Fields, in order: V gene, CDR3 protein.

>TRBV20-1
SARDRAGLYYEQY
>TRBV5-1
ASSLRSSYNEQF
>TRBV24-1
ATRAYGENTEAF
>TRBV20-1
SARPMKLAGGLYTQY
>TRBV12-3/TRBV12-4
ASSTRTDYEQY
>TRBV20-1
SVTTGLNEKLF
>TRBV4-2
ASSDRQGEVDEQF
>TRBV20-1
SARDRPANEQF
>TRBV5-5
ASSLTSGVYNEQF
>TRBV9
ASSVGAGGSGANVLT
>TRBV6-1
ASSPGTSGADTQY
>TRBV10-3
AIGKRTVTNNYGYT
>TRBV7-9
ASNPIGRDMNTEAF
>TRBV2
ASSVGLGYEQY
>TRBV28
ASSSGQGNTEAF
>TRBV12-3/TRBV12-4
ASASSGTDTQY
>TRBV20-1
SAIQLGVGYEQY
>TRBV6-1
ASTQTREWGTDTQY
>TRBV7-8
ASSLVQDQPQH
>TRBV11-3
ASTLGSGGRNEQF
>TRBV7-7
ASSLGFDTEAF
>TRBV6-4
ASSAGSGANVLT
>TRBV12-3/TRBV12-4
ASSRGPRPESPYGYT
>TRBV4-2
ASSHKGAGLIYNSPLH
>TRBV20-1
SAPGYGGAF
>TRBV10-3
AISEEGLVAGVRYEQY
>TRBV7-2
ASSLLFRGEAF
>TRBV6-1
ASSGTANSPLH
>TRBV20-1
SARHASLGTDTQY
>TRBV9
ASSADSSPNTGELF
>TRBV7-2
ASSLVGQGNTGELF
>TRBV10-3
AISLSQNYEQY
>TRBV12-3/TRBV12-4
ASSSGLAGGYNEQF
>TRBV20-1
SASPGKGVQY
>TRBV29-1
SVDGPSTDTQY
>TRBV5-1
ASSLAGRNTDTQY
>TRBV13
ASSLSGTSNEAF
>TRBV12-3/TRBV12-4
ASSFWQREGRYEQY
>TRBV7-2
ASSFGQGMVVTEKLF
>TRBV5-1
ASSWGQGPSYEQY
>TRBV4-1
ASSRLTGTSGTYEQY